Listed below are T cell receptor beta chains from one sample, sequenced in a study of Graves' ophthalmopathy and Graves' hyperthyroidism. TCRdb passed the multiplex PCR reads through MiXCR, listing each CDR3 protein once. The sample includes just over 600,000 distinct CDR3 sequences, roughly 20% of them seen just once. The specimen sequenced was peripheral blood. The receptors were sampled from a woman younger than 30 with stable Graves' hyperthyroidism. Some clones in this sample may be carry-over from other donors' samples. The CDR3 runs from the conserved cysteine through the conserved F or W. A D gene is named only where the DNA matches it firmly. Size values are once, few and many counts, or a class for expanded clones, and some rows have none.

-	many	TRBV12-3/TRBV12-4	TRBJ2-5	TGTGCCACAGCCCGTCCCAAAGGAGAGACCCAGTACTTC	CATARPKGETQYF
-	-	TRBV2	TRBJ1-6	TGTGCCAGCGGGCGGGACGGTCCGTATAATTCACCCCTCCACTTT	CASGRDGPYNSPLHF
-	-	TRBV5-1	TRBJ2-7	TGCGCCAGCAGCTTGGCCTCAGGGAGCAGCTCCTACGAGCAGTACTTC	CASSLASGSSSYEQYF
-	many	TRBV7-2	TRBJ1-1	TGTGCCAGCAGCGCAACACTTTCGTCCACTGAAGCTTTCTTT	CASSATLSSTEAFF
-	many	TRBV20-1	TRBJ1-5	TGCAGTGCTAGAGCTCTTTATGGCAGGGTTAATCAGCCCCAGCATTTT	CSARALYGRVNQPQHF
-	-	TRBV30	TRBJ2-2	TGTGCCTGGAGTTGGCGGGACACCGGGGAGCTGTTTTTT	CAWSWRDTGELFF
-	-	TRBV6-5	TRBJ1-2	TGTGCCAGCAGTTACACGGTTAACTATGGCTACACCTTC	CASSYTVNYGYTF
-	many	TRBV11-2	TRBJ2-4	TGTGCCAGCAGCTCGCCTAAAGGGGGGGTAAAGAACATTCAGTACTTC	CASSSPKGGVKNIQYF
-	few	TRBV10-1	TRBJ2-5	TGCGCCAGCAGTGAGTCGACTCGAGGGGGGAGTCAGACCCAGTACTTC	CASSESTRGGSQTQYF
-	-	TRBV27	TRBJ1-1	TGTGCCAGCAGAACCCCAGCTACTGAAGCTTTCTTT	CASRTPATEAFF
TRBD2	many	TRBV7-8	TRBJ2-7	TGTGCCAGCAGCCCCGGACTAGCGGGAGTGTACGAGCAGTACTTC	CASSPGLAGVYEQYF
-	-	TRBV9	TRBJ1-2	TGTGCCAGCAGCGCCGGACAGCACTATGGCTACACCTTC	CASSAGQHYGYTF
-	-	TRBV6-1	TRBJ1-6	TGTGCCAGCAGTGAAACAGCCTGGGCGGCCCTCCACTTT	CASSETAWAALHF
-	many	TRBV12-3/TRBV12-4	TRBJ1-1	TGTGCCAGCAGCCCCATGCCCGGTCCCGCGAACACTGAAGCTTTCTTT	CASSPMPGPANTEAFF
-	few	TRBV27	TRBJ2-6	TGTGCCAGCAGACTAGGACAGAACTCTGGGGCCAACGTCCTGACTTTC	CASRLGQNSGANVLTF
-	many	TRBV10-1	TRBJ2-4	TGCGCCAGCAGTGAGAGTTCAGGAGCAGCCAAAAACATTCAGTACTTC	CASSESSGAAKNIQYF
TRBD1	-	TRBV6-5	TRBJ2-5	TGTGCCAGCAGTTACGCCAGACAGGGGGCGAAAGAGACCCAGTACTTC	CASSYARQGAKETQYF
-	-	TRBV29-1	TRBJ2-5	TGCAGCGTTGAAGGTGGGGTTTCTGAGACCCAGTACTTC	CSVEGGVSETQYF
-	few	TRBV28	TRBJ1-6	TGTGTCAGCAGCCAGGGTAAGTCACCCCTCCACTTT	CVSSQGKSPLHF
-	many	TRBV12-3/TRBV12-4	TRBJ2-5	TGTGCCAGCAGGTTGGACGGGGAGGAGACCCAGTACTTC	CASRLDGEETQYF
TRBD1	many	TRBV6-5	TRBJ1-6	TGTGCCAGCGGCGCAGGGGGTGAATCACCCCTCCACTTT	CASGAGGESPLHF
-	many	TRBV7-2	TRBJ2-5	TGTGCCAGCAAAGTGACAGGAGAAGAGACCCAGTACTTC	CASKVTGEETQYF
TRBD1	-	TRBV28	TRBJ1-1	TGTGCCAGCAGTCGAAGACAGGGAGGATCCCCTGAAGCTTTCTTT	CASSRRQGGSPEAFF
-	few	TRBV7-3	TRBJ1-1	TGTGCCAGCAGCGAGACTCAGAACACTGAAGCTTTCTTT	CASSETQNTEAFF
-	-	TRBV19	TRBJ2-2	TGTGCCAGTAGTATTCTTGGAGTGGACACCGGGGAGCTGTTTTTT	CASSILGVDTGELFF
-	many	TRBV6-2/TRBV6-3	TRBJ2-7	TGTGCCACCCTATTCGACGAGCAGTACTTC	CATLFDEQYF
-	many	TRBV19	TRBJ1-5	TGTGCCAGTAGTATTCGGAACCGGGATCCCTATAGCAATCAGCCCCAGCATTTT	CASSIRNRDPYSNQPQHF
-	-	TRBV12-3/TRBV12-4	TRBJ1-1	TGTGCCAGCAGTTTAGCGGTAGGGACCACTGATGCTTTCTTT	CASSLAVGTTDAFF
TRBD2	-	TRBV11-2	TRBJ2-5	TGTGCCAGCAGACTAGCGGCCTCGGGAACCCAGTACTTC	CASRLAASGTQYF
-	few	TRBV12-3/TRBV12-4	TRBJ1-1	TGTGCCAGCAGCTTGGGGGGGGCCTGGGGCACTGAAGCTTTCTTT	CASSLGGAWGTEAFF
TRBD2	many	TRBV20-1	TRBJ2-7	TGCAGTGCTAGAGGCACTAGCGGGGACTACGAGCAGTACTTC	CSARGTSGDYEQYF
-	few	TRBV28	TRBJ2-2	TGTGCCAGCAGTTTCATATTTGGGGAGCTGTTTTTT	CASSFIFGELFF
TRBD1	once	TRBV12-5	TRBJ2-7	TGTGCTAGTGGTTTGGGGACAGGGCCCTACGAGCAGTACTTC	CASGLGTGPYEQYF
-	-	TRBV12-3/TRBV12-4	TRBJ1-3	TGTGCCAGCAGTTACATCTTAGACGCCTACTCTGGAAACACCATATATTTT	CASSYILDAYSGNTIYF
TRBD2	many	TRBV6-5	TRBJ2-7	TGTGCCGGAACTAGCGGGAGCTCCTACGAGCAGTACTTC	CAGTSGSSYEQYF
-	few	TRBV29-1	TRBJ2-7	TGCAGCGTTGAAGACAACCTCCACGAGCAGTACTTC	CSVEDNLHEQYF
TRBD1	many	TRBV2	TRBJ1-2	TGTGCCAGCAGTAGACAGGGATCGGATGGCTACACCTTC	CASSRQGSDGYTF
TRBD2	many	TRBV2	TRBJ2-5	TGTGCCAGCAGTGAGGGGGGTAGCGGGGGCGGAGAGACCCAGTACTTC	CASSEGGSGGGETQYF
-	few	TRBV3-1	TRBJ2-5	TGTGCCAGCAGCCTCCGGACAGAAAAAGAGACCCAGTACTTC	CASSLRTEKETQYF
-	-	TRBV12-3/TRBV12-4	TRBJ1-1	TGTGCCAGCAGTTTAGATAGCGTGGGGGCGCGGAACACTGAAGCTTTCTTT	CASSLDSVGARNTEAFF
-	-	TRBV28	TRBJ1-5	TGTGCCAGCAAACCACAGGTCGGCAATCAGCCCCAGCATTTT	CASKPQVGNQPQHF
TRBD1	few	TRBV4-2	TRBJ2-5	TGTGCCAGCAGTCCGGGACAGTATCCTTCGACCCAGTACTTC	CASSPGQYPSTQYF
-	-	TRBV20-1	TRBJ1-1	TGCAGTGCTAGCCCAGGGGCTACCACTGAAGCTTTCTTT	CSASPGATTEAFF
-	-	TRBV3-1	TRBJ1-2	TGTGCCAGCAGCCAGGGGGAAAACTATGGCTACACCTTC	CASSQGENYGYTF
-	many	TRBV4-1	TRBJ1-1	TGCGCCAGCAGCCAAGTGTACAGTACGAACACTGAAGCTTTCTTT	CASSQVYSTNTEAFF
-	-	TRBV6-1	TRBJ1-1	TGTGCCAGCAGACAAAGACAGCTTCTTAACACTGAAGCTTTCTTT	CASRQRQLLNTEAFF
TRBD1	-	TRBV2	TRBJ2-7	TGTGCCAGCTTGGTCGGGACAGGAACATACGAGCAGTACTTC	CASLVGTGTYEQYF
-	many	TRBV6-1	TRBJ1-1	TGTGCCAGCAGTAGTACCCAGGCCGGGTGGACTGAAGCTTTCTTT	CASSSTQAGWTEAFF